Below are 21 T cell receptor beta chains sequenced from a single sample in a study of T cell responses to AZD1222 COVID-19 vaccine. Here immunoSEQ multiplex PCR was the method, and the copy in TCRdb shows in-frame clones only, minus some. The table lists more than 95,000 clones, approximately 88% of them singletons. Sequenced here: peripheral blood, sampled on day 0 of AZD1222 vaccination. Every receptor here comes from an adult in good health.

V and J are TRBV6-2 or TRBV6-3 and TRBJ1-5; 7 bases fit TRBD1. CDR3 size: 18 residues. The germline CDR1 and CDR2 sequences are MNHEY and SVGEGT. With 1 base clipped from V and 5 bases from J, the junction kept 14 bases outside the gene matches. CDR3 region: CASSYFREGAVQHQPQHF. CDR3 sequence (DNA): TGTGCCAGCAGTTACTTCCGAGAGGGGGCTGTACAGCATCAGCCCCAGCATTTT.

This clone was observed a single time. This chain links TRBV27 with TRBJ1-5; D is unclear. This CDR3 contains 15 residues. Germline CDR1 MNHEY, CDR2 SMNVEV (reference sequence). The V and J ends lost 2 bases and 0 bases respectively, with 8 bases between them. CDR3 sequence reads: CASSLKSPSNQPQHF. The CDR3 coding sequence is TGTGCCAGCAGTTTAAAATCCCCTAGCAATCAGCCCCAGCATTTT.

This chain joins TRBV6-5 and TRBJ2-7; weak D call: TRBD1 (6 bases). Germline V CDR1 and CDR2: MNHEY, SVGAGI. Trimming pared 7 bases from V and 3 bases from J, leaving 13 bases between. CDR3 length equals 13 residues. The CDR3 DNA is TGTGCCAGCAATCCGGGACATATCTACGAGCAGTACTTC. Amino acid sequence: CASNPGHIYEQYF.

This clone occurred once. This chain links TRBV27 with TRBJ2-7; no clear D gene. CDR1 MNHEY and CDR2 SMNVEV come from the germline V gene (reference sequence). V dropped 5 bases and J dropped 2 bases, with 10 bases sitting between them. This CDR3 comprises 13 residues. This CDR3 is CASSPRRTYEQYF. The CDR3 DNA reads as TGTGCCAGCAGTCCTCGACGCACCTACGAGCAGTACTTC.

The CDR3 DNA follows: TGTGCCAGCAGCGTAGCTGCTAGGATCACAGATACGCAGTATTTT. Its translation: CASSVAARITDTQYF. J is TRBJ2-3 and V is TRBV9; no reliable D call. Deletions cut 0 bases from V and 2 bases from J, with 10 bases between. The germline CDR1 and CDR2 sequences are SGDLS and YYNGEE. This CDR3 spans 15 amino acids.

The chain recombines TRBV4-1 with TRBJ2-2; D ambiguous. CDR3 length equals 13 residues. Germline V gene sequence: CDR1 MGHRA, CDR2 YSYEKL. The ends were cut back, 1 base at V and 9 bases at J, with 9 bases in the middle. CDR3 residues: CASSQAGHRELFF. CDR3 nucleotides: TGCGCCAGCAGCCAAGCGGGTCACCGGGAGCTGTTTTTT.

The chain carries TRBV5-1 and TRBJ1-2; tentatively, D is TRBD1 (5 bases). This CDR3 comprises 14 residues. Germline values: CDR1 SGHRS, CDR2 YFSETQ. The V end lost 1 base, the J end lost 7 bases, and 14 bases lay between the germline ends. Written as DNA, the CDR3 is TGCGCCAGCAGCTTGAGTGCAACGGGGGGTGGCTACACCTTC. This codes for CASSLSATGGGYTF.

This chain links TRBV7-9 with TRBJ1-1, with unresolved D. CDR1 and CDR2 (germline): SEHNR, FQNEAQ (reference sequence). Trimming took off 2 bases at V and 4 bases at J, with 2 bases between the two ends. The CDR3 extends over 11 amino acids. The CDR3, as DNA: TGTGCCAGCAGCTTACTCACTGAAGCTTTCTTT. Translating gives CASSLLTEAFF.

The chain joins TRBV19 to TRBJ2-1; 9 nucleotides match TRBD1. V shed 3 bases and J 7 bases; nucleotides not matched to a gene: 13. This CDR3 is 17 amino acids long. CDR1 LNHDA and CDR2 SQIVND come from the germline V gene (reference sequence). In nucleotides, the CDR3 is TGTGCCAGTAGTATCCGCCTTGGACAGGGGTTATTGAATGAGCAGTTCTTC. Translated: CASSIRLGQGLLNEQFF.

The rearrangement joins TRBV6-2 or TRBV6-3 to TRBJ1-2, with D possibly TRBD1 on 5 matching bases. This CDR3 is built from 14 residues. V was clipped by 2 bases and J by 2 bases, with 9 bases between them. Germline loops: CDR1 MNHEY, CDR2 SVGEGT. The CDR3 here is CASSYRGGNYGYTF. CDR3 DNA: TGTGCCAGCAGTTACCGTGGGGGGAACTATGGCTACACCTTC.

The CDR3, as DNA: TGTGCCAGCAGTCATCGACGACGCGGGGGCTACACCTTC. Translating it yields CASSHRRRGGYTF. V usage is TRBV12-3 or TRBV12-4 and J usage is TRBJ1-2; no reliable D call. Trimming took 5 bases from V and 8 from J, leaving 15 bases between them. The CDR3 is made up of 13 amino acids.

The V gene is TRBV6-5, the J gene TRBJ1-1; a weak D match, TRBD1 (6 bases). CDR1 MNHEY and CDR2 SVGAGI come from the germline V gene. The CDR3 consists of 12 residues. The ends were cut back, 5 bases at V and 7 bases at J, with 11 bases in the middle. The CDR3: CASSQGSVEAFF. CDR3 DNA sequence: TGTGCCAGCAGTCAGGGGTCCGTTGAAGCTTTCTTT.

CDR3 in amino acids: CASSYRGAKDEQYF. The CDR3 region has the DNA TGTGCCAGCAGCTATCGGGGGGCTAAAGACGAGCAGTACTTC. This chain joins TRBV21-1 and TRBJ2-7; TRBD2, the table's D call, was not compared with the DNA. TRBV21-1 is described as a pseudogene. The CDR3 is made up of 14 amino acids.

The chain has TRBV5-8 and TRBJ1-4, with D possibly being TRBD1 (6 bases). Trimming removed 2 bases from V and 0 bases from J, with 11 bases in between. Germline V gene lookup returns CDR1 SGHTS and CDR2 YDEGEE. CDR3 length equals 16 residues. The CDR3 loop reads CASSLGKGATNEKLFF. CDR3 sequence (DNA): TGTGCCAGCAGCTTAGGAAAGGGGGCAACTAATGAAAAACTGTTTTTT.

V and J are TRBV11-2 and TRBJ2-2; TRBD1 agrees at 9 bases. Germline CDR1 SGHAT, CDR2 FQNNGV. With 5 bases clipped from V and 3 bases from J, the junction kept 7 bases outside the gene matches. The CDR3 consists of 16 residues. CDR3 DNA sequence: TGTGCCAGCAGCACCCGACAGGGGGGTTACACCGGGGAGCTGTTTTTT. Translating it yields CASSTRQGGYTGELFF.

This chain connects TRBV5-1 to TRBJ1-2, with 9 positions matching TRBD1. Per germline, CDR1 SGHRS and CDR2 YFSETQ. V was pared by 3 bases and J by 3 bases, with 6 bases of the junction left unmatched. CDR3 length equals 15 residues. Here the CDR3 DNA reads TGCGCCAGCAGCTCAGAGGACAGGGGCTACTATGGCTACACCTTC. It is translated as CASSSEDRGYYGYTF.

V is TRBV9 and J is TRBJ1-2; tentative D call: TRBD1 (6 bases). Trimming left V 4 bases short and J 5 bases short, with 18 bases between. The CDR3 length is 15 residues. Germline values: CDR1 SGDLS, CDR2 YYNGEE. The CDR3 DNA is TGTGCCAGCAGCCCCCCCCAGGGGTTTGGTTATGGCTACACCTTC. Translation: CASSPPQGFGYGYTF.

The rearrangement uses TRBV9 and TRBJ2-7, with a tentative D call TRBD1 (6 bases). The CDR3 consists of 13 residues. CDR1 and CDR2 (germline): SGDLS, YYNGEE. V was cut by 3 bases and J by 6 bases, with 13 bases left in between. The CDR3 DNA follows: TGTGCCAGCAGCGCGGGACATCAGGCCGAGCAGTACTTC. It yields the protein CASSAGHQAEQYF.

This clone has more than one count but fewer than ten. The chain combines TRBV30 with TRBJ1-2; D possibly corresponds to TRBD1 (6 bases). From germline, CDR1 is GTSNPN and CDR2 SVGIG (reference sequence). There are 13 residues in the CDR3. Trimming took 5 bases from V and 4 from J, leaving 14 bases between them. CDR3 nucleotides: TGTGCCTGGGATTCGGGGGCTGGCTATGGCTACACCTTC. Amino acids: CAWDSGAGYGYTF.

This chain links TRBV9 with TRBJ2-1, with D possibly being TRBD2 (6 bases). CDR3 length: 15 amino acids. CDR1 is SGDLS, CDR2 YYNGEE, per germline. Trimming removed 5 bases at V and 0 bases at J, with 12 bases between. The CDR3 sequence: CASSIRGSSYNEQFF. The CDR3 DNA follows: TGTGCCAGCAGTATCCGGGGGAGCTCCTACAATGAGCAGTTCTTC.

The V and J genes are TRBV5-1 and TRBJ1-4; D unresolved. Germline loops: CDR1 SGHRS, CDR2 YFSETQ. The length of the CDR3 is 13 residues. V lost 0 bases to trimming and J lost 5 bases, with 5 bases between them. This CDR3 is CASSLVVNEKLFF. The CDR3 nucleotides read TGCGCCAGCAGCTTGGTCGTAAATGAAAAACTGTTTTTT.